This TCR beta chain was sequenced during a study of cytomegalovirus exposure and HLA in healthy donors. The study's findings and limits: For most TCR beta V segments, an earlier analysis put the productive rate at about 87% or about 30% of the time.

The PCR contained 60 Vbeta and 13 Jbeta primers. Data came from immunoSEQ multiplex PCR; TCRdb stores just in-frame clones and leaves some out. The repertoire consists of 120,000 or so clones, with roughly four fifths occurring once and the leading ten covering 5.8%. Remarks on this clone: No antigen is known for it.

The receptor comes from a woman aged 50 to 65 in good health and CMV-seropositive. Sequenced: PBMCs.

The CDR3 DNA follows: TGTGCCAGCAGAGAGGACTCTTCCTACGAGCAGTACTTC. Its protein product is CASREDSSYEQYF. This chain connects TRBV25-1 to TRBJ2-7, with D perhaps matching TRBD2 (5 bases). The germline V gene has CDR1 MGHDK and CDR2 SYGVNS. With 6 bases removed from V and 1 base from J, the gap between germline ends came to 10 bases. CDR3 size: 13 residues.